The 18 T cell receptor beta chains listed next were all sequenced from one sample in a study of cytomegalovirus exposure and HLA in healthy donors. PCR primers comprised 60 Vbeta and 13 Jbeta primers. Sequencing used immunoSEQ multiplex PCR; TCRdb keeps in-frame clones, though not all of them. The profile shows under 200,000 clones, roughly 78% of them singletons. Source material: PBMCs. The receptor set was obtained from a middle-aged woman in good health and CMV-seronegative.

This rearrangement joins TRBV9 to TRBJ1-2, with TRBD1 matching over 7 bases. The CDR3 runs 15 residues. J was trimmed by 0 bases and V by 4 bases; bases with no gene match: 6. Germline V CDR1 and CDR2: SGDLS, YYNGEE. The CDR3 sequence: CASSQGQYSNYGYTF. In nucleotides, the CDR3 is TGTGCCAGCAGCCAGGGACAGTACTCTAACTATGGCTACACCTTC.

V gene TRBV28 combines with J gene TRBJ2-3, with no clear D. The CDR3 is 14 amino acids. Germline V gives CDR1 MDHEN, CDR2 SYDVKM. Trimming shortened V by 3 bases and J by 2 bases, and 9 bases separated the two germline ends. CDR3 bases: TGTGCCAGCAGTTTTAGTGTAAACACAGATACGCAGTATTTT. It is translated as CASSFSVNTDTQYF.

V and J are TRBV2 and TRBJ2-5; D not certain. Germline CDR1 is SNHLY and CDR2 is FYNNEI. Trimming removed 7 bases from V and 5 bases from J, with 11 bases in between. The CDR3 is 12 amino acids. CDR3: CASTLDGETQYF. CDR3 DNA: TGTGCCAGCACTCTAGACGGGGAGACCCAGTACTTC.

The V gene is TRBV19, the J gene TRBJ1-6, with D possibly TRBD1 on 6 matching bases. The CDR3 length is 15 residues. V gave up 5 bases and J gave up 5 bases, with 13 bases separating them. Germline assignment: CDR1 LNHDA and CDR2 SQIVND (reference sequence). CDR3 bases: TGTGCCAGTAGTCAAGCGAGGGGGAATAATTCACCCCTCCACTTT. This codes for CASSQARGNNSPLHF.

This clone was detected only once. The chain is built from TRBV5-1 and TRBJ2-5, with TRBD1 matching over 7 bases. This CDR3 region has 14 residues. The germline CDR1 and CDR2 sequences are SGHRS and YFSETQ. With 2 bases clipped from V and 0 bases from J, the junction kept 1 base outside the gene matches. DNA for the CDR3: TGCGCCAGCAGCTTTGGACAGGACCAAGAGACCCAGTACTTC. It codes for CASSFGQDQETQYF.

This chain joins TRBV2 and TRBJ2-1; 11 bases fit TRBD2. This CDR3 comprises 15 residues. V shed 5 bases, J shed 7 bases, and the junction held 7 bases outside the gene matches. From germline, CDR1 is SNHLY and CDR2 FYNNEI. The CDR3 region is CASSRLSGGANEQFF. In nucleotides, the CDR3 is TGTGCCAGCAGTCGACTTAGCGGGGGGGCTAATGAGCAGTTCTTC.

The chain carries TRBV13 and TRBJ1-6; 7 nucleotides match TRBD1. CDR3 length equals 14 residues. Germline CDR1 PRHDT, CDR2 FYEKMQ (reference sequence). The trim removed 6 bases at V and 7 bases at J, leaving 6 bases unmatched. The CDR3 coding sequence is TGTGCCAGCAGGAATCTCAGGGGGAATTCACCCCTCCACTTT. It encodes CASRNLRGNSPLHF.

CDR3 in amino acids: CASSPGGSGANVLTF. CDR3 DNA: TGTGCCAGCAGCCCAGGGGGGTCGGGGGCCAACGTCCTGACTTTC. The V call is TRBV25-1, the J call TRBJ2-6; perhaps TRBD1 as D (7 bases). Germline lookup yields CDR1 MGHDK and CDR2 SYGVNS. This CDR3 is built from 15 residues. V lost 6 bases to trimming and J lost 4 bases, with 13 bases between them.

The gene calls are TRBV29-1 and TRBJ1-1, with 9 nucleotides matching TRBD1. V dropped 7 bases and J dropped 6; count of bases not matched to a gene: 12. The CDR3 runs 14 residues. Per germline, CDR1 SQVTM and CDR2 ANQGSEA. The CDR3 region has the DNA TGCAGCGCTAACAACAGGGGGCTAGGAGCTGAAGCTTTCTTT. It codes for CSANNRGLGAEAFF.

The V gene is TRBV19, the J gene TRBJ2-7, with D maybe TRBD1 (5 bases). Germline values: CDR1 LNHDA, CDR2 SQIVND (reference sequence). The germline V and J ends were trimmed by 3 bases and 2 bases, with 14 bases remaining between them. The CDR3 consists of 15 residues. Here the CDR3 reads CASSIGAGITYEQYF. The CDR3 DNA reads TGTGCCAGTAGTATTGGTGCAGGGATCACCTACGAGCAGTACTTC. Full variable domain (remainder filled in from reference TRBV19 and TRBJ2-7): DGGITQSPKYLFRKEGQNVTLSCEQNLNHDAMYWYRQDPGQGLRLIYYSQIVNDFQKGDIAEGYSVSREKKESFPLTVTSAQKNPTAFYLCASSIGAGITYEQYFGPGTRLTVT.

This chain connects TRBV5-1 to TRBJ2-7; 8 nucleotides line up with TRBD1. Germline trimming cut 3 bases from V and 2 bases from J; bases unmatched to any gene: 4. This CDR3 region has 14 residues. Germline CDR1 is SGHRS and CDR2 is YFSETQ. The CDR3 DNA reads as TGCGCCAGCAGCTCCGGGACAGGAGCCTACGAGCAGTACTTC. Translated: CASSSGTGAYEQYF.

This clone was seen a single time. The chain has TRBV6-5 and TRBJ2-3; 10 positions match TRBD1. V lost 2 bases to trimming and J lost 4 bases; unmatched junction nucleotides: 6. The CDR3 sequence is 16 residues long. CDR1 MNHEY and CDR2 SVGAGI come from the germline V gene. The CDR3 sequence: CASSYRGQGIADTQYF. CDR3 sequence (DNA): TGTGCCAGCAGTTACCGGGGACAGGGGATCGCAGATACGCAGTATTTT.

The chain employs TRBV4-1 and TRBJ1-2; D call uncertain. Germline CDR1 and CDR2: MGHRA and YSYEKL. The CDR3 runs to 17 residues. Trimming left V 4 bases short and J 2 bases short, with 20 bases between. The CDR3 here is CASSLPPRAVNNYGYTF. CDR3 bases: TGCGCCAGCAGCCTTCCGCCCAGAGCGGTGAACAACTATGGCTACACCTTC.

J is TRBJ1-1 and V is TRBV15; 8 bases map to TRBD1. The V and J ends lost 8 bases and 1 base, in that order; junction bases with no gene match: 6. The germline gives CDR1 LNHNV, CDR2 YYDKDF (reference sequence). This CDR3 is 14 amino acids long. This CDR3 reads CATRTGRGNTEAFF. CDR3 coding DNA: TGTGCCACCCGGACAGGGAGGGGGAACACTGAAGCTTTCTTT.

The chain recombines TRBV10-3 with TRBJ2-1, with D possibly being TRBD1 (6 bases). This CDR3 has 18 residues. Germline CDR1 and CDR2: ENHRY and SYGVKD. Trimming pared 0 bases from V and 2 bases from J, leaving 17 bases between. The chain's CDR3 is CAISESLGTMSPYNEQFF. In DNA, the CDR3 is TGTGCCATCAGTGAGTCGCTCGGGACAATGAGCCCCTACAATGAGCAGTTCTTC.

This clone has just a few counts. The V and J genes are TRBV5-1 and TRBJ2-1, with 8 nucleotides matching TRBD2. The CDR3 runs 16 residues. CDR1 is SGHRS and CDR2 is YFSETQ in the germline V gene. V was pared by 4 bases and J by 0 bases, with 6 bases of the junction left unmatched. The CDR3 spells CASSTGLASSYNEQFF. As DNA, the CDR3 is TGCGCCAGCAGCACTGGACTAGCAAGCTCCTACAATGAGCAGTTCTTC.

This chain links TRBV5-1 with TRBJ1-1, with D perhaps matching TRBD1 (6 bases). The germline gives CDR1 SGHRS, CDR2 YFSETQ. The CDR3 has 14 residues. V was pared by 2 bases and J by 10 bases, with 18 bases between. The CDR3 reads CASSFPPGQKRAFF. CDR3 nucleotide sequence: TGCGCCAGCAGCTTCCCCCCCGGACAGAAAAGAGCTTTCTTT.

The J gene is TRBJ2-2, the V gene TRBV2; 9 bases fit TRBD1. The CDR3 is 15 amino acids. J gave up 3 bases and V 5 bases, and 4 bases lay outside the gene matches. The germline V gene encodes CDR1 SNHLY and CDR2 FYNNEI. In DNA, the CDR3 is TGTGCCAGCAGTCCACAGGGGGCTTACACCGGGGAGCTGTTTTTT. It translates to CASSPQGAYTGELFF. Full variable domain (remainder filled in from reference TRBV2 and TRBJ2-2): EPEVTQTPSHQVTQMGQEVILRCVPISNHLYFYWYRQILGQKVEFLVSFYNNEISEKSEIFDDQFSVERPDGSNFTLKIRSTKLEDSAMYFCASSPQGAYTGELFFGEGSRLTVL.